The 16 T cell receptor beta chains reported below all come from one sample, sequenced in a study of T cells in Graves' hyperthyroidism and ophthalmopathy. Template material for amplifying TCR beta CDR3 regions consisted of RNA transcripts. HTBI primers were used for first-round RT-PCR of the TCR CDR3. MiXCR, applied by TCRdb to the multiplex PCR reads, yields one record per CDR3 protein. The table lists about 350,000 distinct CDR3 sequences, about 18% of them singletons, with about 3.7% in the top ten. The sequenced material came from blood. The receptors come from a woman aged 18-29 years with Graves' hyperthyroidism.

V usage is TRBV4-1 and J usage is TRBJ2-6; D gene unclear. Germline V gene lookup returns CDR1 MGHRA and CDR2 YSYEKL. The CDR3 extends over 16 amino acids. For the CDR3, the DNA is TGCGTCTGCAGCCAAGATGGGGTTACAGGGGCCAACGTCCTGACTTTC. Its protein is CVCSQDGVTGANVLTF.

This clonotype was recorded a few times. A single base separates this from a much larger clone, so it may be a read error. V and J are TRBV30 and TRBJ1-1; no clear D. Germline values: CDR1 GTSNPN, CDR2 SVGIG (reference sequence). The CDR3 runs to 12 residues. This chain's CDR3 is CACDAGVAEACF. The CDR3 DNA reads TGTGCCTGCGATGCCGGGGTCGCTGAAGCTTGCTTT.

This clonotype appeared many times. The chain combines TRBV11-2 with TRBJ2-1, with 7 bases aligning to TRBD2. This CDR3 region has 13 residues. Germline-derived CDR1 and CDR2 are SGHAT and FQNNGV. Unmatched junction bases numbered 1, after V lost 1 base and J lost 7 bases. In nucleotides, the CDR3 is TGTGCCAGCAGCTTAGGGGGGGGAAATGAGCAGTTCTTC. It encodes CASSLGGGNEQFF.

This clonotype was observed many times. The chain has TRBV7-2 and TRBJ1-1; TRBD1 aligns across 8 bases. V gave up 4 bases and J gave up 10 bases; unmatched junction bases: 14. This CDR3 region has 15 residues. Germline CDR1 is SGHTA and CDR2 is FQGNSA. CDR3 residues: CASSSNRQGRSGAFF. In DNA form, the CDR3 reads TGTGCCAGCAGCTCGAACCGACAGGGGCGGAGTGGAGCTTTCTTT. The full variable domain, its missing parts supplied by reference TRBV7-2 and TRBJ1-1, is GAGVSQSPSNKVTEKGKDVELRCDPISGHTALYWYRQSLGQGLEFLIYFQGNSAPDKSGLPSDRFSAERTGGSVSTLTIQRTQQEDSAVYLCASSSNRQGRSGAFFGQGTRLTVV.

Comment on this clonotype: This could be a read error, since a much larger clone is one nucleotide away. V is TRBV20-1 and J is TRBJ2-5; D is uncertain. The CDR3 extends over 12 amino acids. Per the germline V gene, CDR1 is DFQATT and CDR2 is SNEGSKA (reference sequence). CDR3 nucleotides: TGCAGCACTCCGGGTCGCCAAGAGACCAAGTACTTC. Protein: CSTPGRQETKYF.

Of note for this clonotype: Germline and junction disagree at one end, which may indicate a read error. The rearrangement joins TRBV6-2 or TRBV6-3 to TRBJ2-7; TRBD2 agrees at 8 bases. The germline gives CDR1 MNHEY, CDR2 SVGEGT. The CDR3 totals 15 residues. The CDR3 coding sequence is TGTGTCAGCAGTGACCGTAGCGGGACCACCTACGAGCAGTACTTC. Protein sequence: CVSSDRSGTTYEQYF.

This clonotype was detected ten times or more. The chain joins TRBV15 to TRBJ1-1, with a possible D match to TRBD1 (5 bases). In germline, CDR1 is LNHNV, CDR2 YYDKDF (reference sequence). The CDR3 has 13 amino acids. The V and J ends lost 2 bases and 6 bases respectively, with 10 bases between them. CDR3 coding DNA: TGTGCCACCAGCAGAAGGGGAGGGTCTGAAGCTTTCTTT. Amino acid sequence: CATSRRGGSEAFF.

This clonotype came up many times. CDR3 sequence (DNA): TGTGCCAGCAGCCCCGCGGTGGAGGGGAACTATGGCTACACCTTC. Protein: CASSPAVEGNYGYTF. This chain links TRBV7-2 with TRBJ1-2, with D possibly matching TRBD1 (5 bases). Germline V gene sequence: CDR1 SGHTA, CDR2 FQGNSA. This CDR3 spans 15 amino acids. V was cut by 5 bases and J by 2 bases, with 15 bases left in between.

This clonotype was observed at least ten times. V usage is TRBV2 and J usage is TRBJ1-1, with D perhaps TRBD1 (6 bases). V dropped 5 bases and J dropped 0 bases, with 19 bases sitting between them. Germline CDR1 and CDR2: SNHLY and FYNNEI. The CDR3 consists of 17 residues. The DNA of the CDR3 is TGTGCCAGCAGTTCACCGGGGGCAGGGACCTTGAACACTGAAGCTTTCTTT. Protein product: CASSSPGAGTLNTEAFF.

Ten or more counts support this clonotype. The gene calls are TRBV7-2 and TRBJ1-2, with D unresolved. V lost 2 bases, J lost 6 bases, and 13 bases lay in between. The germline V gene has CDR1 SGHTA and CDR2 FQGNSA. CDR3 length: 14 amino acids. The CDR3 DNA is TGTGCCAGCAGCTTACTGGGGTTTGATGATGGCTACACCTTC. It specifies CASSLLGFDDGYTF.

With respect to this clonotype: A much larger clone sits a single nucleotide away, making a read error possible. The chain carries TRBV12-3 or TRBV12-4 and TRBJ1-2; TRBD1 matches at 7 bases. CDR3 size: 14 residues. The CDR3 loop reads CVSTLKGTAYGYTF. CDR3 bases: TGTGTCAGCACCCTTAAGGGGACAGCCTATGGCTACACCTTC.

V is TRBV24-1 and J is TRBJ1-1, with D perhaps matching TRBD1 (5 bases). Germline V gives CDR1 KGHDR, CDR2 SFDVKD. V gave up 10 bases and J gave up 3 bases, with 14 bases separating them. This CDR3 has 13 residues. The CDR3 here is CATMVREYTEAFF. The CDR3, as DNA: TGTGCCACTATGGTCAGGGAGTACACTGAAGCTTTCTTT.

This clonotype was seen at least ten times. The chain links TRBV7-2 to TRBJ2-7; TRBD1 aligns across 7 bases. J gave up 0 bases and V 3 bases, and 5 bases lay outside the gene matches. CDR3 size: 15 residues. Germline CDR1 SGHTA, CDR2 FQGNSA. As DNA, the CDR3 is TGTGCCAGCAGCTTCGACAGGGCGCGCTCCTACGAGCAGTACTTC. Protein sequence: CASSFDRARSYEQYF. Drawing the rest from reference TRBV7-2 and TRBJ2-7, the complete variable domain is GAGVSQSPSNKVTEKGKDVELRCDPISGHTALYWYRQSLGQGLEFLIYFQGNSAPDKSGLPSDRFSAERTGGSVSTLTIQRTQQEDSAVYLCASSFDRARSYEQYFGPGTRLTVT.

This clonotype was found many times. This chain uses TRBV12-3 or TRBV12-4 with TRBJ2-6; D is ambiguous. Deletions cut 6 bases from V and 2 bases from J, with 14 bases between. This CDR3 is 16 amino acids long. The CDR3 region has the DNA TGTGCCAGCAGCCCCTTGACCACCCCTGGGGCCAACGTCCTGACTTTC. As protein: CASSPLTTPGANVLTF.

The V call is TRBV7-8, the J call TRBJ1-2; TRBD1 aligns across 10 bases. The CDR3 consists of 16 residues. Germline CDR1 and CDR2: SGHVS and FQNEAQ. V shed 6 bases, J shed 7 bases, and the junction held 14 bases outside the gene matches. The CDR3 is CASRPDAGQGKGGYTF. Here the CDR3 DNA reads TGTGCCAGCAGACCTGACGCGGGACAGGGGAAAGGTGGCTACACCTTC.

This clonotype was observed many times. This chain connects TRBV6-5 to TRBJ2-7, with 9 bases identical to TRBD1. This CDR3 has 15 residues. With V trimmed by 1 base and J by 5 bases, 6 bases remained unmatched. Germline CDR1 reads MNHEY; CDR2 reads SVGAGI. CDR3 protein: CASSYYGTGSDEQYF. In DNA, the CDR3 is TGTGCCAGCAGTTACTACGGGACAGGGTCCGACGAGCAGTACTTC.